This record concerns one T cell receptor beta chain sequence. These data belong to a study of blood T cell repertoires in COVID-19. As processed by the authors: Using reference gene primer amplification, nucleated cell counts were estimated. Clones were read by immunoSEQ multiplex PCR, and TCRdb kept only the in-frame ones, dropping some. V and J calls and clone size are given by that table; D and trimming were obtained from the DNA. The profile shows roughly 51,000 clones, 90% of them singletons. CDR1 and CDR2 from the germline V gene are SGDLS and YYNGEE. The CDR3 is 15 amino acids. The J segment lost 7 bases and the V segment lost 0 bases, leaving 9 bases of the junction unmatched.

The receptor was isolated from a man aged 65-85 years with acute or convalescent COVID-19. The genes are TRBV9 and TRBJ1-2, with 7 bases matching TRBD1. Material: peripheral blood. CDR3 sequence (DNA): TGTGCCAGCAGCGTAGAGCCCACAGGGGCGGTTGGCTACACCTTC. It codes for CASSVEPTGAVGYTF.